These 15 T cell receptor beta chains were all obtained from the same sample, sequenced in a study of CD8 T cells in Susac syndrome. The RNA, roughly 0.45 to 1 ug, was put through reverse transcription using random hexamers. MiXCR, applied by TCRdb to the immunoSEQ multiplex PCR reads, yields one record per CDR3 protein. Of a few hundred thousand distinct CDR3 sequences in the sample, over 90% were seen once. The sample consisted of CD4+ T cells from PBMCs. Receptor source: a human donor with multiple sclerosis.

The rearrangement links TRBV11-2 to TRBJ1-1; the D is unclear. CDR3 length: 12 amino acids. V was pared by 5 bases and J by 6 bases, with 10 bases between. Germline V gene sequence: CDR1 SGHAT, CDR2 FQNNGV. CDR3 sequence reads: CASSEELAEAFF. The CDR3 DNA reads as TGTGCCAGCAGCGAGGAACTGGCTGAAGCTTTCTTT. The full variable domain, rest sourced from reference TRBV11-2 and TRBJ1-1, is EAGVAQSPRYKIIEKRQSVAFWCNPISGHATLYWYQQILGQGPKLLIQFQNNGVVDDSQLPKDRFSAERLKGVDSTLKIQPAKLEDSAVYLCASSEELAEAFFGQGTRLTVV.

The CDR3 here is CAWSISGSQYF. In nucleotides, the CDR3 is TGTGCCTGGAGTATCTCGGGTTCGCAGTATTTT. The chain carries TRBV30 and TRBJ2-3; D not resolved. V lost 2 bases and J 10 bases, leaving 10 bases between the germline ends. CDR1 GTSNPN and CDR2 SVGIG come from the germline V gene (reference sequence). This CDR3 is built from 11 residues.

The chain links TRBV3-1 to TRBJ2-3; 9 nucleotides align to TRBD2. CDR1 is LGHDT, CDR2 YNNKEL, per germline (reference sequence). This CDR3 region has 16 residues. The V gene end was trimmed by 0 bases and the J gene end by 2 bases; junction bases not matched to a gene: 3. The CDR3 sequence: CASSQDPSGVTDTQYF. CDR3 nucleotide sequence: TGTGCCAGCAGCCAAGACCCTAGCGGGGTCACAGATACGCAGTATTTT.

The chain links TRBV27 to TRBJ2-7; D is unresolved. Germline V gene data show CDR1 as MNHEY and CDR2 as SMNVEV (reference sequence). The ends were cut back, 6 bases at V and 3 bases at J, with 12 bases in the middle. This CDR3 has 13 amino acids. The CDR3 loop reads CASSEDGYYEQYF. Written as DNA, the CDR3 is TGTGCCAGCAGCGAGGACGGGTACTACGAGCAGTACTTC.

This chain joins TRBV20-1 and TRBJ1-5, with D tentatively TRBD1 (5 bases). The CDR3 runs to 15 residues. Looked up from germline, CDR1 is DFQATT and CDR2 is SNEGSKA (reference sequence). V lost 1 base and J 6 bases, leaving 16 bases between the germline ends. DNA for the CDR3: TGCAGTGCTAGAGCTAGGCAGGGAGAAGGTCAGCCCCAGCATTTT. Its protein is CSARARQGEGQPQHF.

CDR3 sequence (DNA): TGTGCCACCAGCAGAGGCCGAAACGTCGACAATGAGCAGTTCTTC. Residues: CATSRGRNVDNEQFF. V usage is TRBV15 and J usage is TRBJ2-1; D not certain. Per the germline V gene, CDR1 is LNHNV and CDR2 is YYDKDF (reference sequence). V was trimmed by 1 base and J by 5 bases, leaving 12 bases between them. The CDR3 spans 15 residues.

The chain has TRBV19 and TRBJ2-7, with D tentatively TRBD2 (5 bases). The CDR3 length is 12 residues. Deletions cut 4 bases from V and 3 bases from J, with 7 bases between. CDR1 is LNHDA and CDR2 is SQIVND in the germline V gene (reference sequence). The DNA for the CDR3 is TGTGCCAGTAGTAGGGCGGGCTACGAGCAGTACTTC. Its translation: CASSRAGYEQYF.

This chain links TRBV2 with TRBJ2-7, with D possibly being TRBD2 (7 bases). The CDR3 spans 14 residues. V lost 7 bases and J lost 7, with 20 bases in between. The germline V gene encodes CDR1 SNHLY and CDR2 FYNNEI. The CDR3, as DNA: TGTGCCAGCAAACCCATGGACGGGGGGCGTGAGCAGTACTTC. Protein product: CASKPMDGGREQYF.

In DNA, the CDR3 is TGCGCCAGCAGCCCTCAGGGGTCCGGGGAGCTGTTTTTT. This sequence encodes CASSPQGSGELFF. The chain joins TRBV5-1 to TRBJ2-2; the D gene is possibly TRBD1 (6 bases). CDR3 length: 13 amino acids. The V end lost 4 bases, the J end lost 6 bases, and 10 bases lay between the germline ends. Germline loops: CDR1 SGHRS, CDR2 YFSETQ. Full variable domain (remainder filled in from reference TRBV5-1 and TRBJ2-2): KAGVTQTPRYLIKTRGQQVTLSCSPISGHRSVSWYQQTPGQGLQFLFEYFSETQRNKGNFPGRFSGRQFSNSRSEMNVSTLELGDSALYLCASSPQGSGELFFGEGSRLTVL.

This clonotype was counted a few times. The chain employs TRBV12-3 or TRBV12-4 and TRBJ2-7; 8 bases line up with TRBD1. The V segment lost 3 bases and the J segment 2 bases; nucleotides outside the gene matches: 3. This CDR3 has 14 amino acids. CDR3 in amino acids: CASSLVQGAYEQYF. The CDR3, as DNA: TGTGCCAGCAGTTTGGTACAGGGGGCCTACGAGCAGTACTTC.

The V gene is TRBV5-6, the J gene TRBJ1-1; 7 nucleotides line up with TRBD1. The CDR3 sequence is 14 residues long. The trim removed 3 bases at V and 3 bases at J, leaving 5 bases unmatched. Germline V gene lookup returns CDR1 SGHDT and CDR2 YYEEEE. Written as DNA, the CDR3 is TGTGCCAGCAGCTCTAGGGACAGATACACTGAAGCTTTCTTT. Protein: CASSSRDRYTEAFF.

This clonotype is a singleton in its sample. CDR3 DNA: TGTGCCTGGAAGGCTATGCGGGCCTATAATTCACCCCTCCACTTT. It encodes CAWKAMRAYNSPLHF. The chain links TRBV30 to TRBJ1-6; D remains ambiguous. V dropped 4 bases and J dropped 2 bases, with 12 bases sitting between them. CDR3 length: 15 residues. From germline, CDR1 is GTSNPN and CDR2 SVGIG (reference sequence).

This clonotype was detected once. The chain links TRBV9 to TRBJ1-5, with a weak D call TRBD1 (5 bases). This CDR3 is built from 13 residues. Germline loops: CDR1 SGDLS, CDR2 YYNGEE. Between the trimmed V and J ends, which lost 7 bases and 3 bases, there was a span of 11 bases. CDR3 region: CASGRGNNQPQHF. In DNA, the CDR3 is TGTGCCAGCGGGAGGGGAAACAATCAGCCCCAGCATTTT.

The V call is TRBV2, the J call TRBJ2-5, with D possibly called TRBD1 or TRBD2 (5 bases each). With 8 bases removed from V and 0 bases from J, the gap between germline ends came to 13 bases. Germline-derived CDR1 and CDR2 are SNHLY and FYNNEI. The CDR3 is made up of 14 amino acids. The DNA of the CDR3 is TGTGCCAGCGGGCCGGGACCCTACCAAGAGACCCAGTACTTC. As protein: CASGPGPYQETQYF.

This chain joins TRBV6-5 and TRBJ2-7; D unresolved. Trimming left V 4 bases short and J 3 bases short, with 10 bases between. The CDR3 is made up of 13 amino acids. Germline values: CDR1 MNHEY, CDR2 SVGAGI. The DNA for the CDR3 is TGTGCCAGCAGTTCCCCGAAACACTACGAGCAGTACTTC. It encodes CASSSPKHYEQYF.